This TCR beta chain was profiled in a study of blood T cell repertoires in COVID-19. Study-wide context: The study drew acute and convalescent COVID-19 samples from the United States, Italy and Spain. T cells, B-cell-depleted T cells, or PBMCs provided the cDNA or gDNA that served as material.

Original processing notes: Reference gene primer amplification gave nucleated cell count estimates. Clones were sequenced by immunoSEQ multiplex PCR, and TCRdb holds only the in-frame ones, with some missing. V and J calls plus clone size are reproduced from that table; the DNA served to infer D and trimming. This table holds some 330,000 clones, around 87% found once. The CDR3 is 16 amino acids. The V and J ends lost 5 bases and 9 bases, in that order; junction bases with no gene match: 10. Germline V gives CDR1 SGHAT, CDR2 FQNNGV. Recruitment covered some 25 US areas and drew participants whose ages spanned roughly 18 to 100 years.

The genes are TRBV11-2 and TRBJ2-1; TRBD2 matches at 13 bases. This clonotype was sampled from a man aged 40-49 years in a cohort exposed to, infected with or recovered from COVID-19 (not recorded which). Sequencing was performed on PBMCs or T cells enriched from blood (not recorded which). The CDR3 bases are TGTGCCAGCAGCCTCGGGACTAGCGGGAACGTCCTTGAGCAGTTCTTC. The encoded protein is CASSLGTSGNVLEQFF.